This T cell receptor beta chain was documented in a study of blood T cell repertoires in COVID-19. For the study at large: Whether acute or convalescent, the COVID-19 samples came from the United States, Italy and Spain. The analysed material was cDNA or gDNA that came from T cells, B-cell-depleted T cells, or PBMCs.

Authors' analysis steps: From reference gene primer amplification, estimates of nucleated cell counts were derived. The assay was immunoSEQ multiplex PCR, and TCRdb's table has in-frame clones only and misses some. Clonal size and the V and J genes are those of that table, whereas D and trimming came from the DNA. This sample has under 300,000 clones, with 65% to 80% found just once. The source is a woman between 35 and 50 years old with active or convalescent COVID-19. Specimen: peripheral blood.

The CDR3 nucleotides read TGTGCCAGCAGCTTATGGGACAGGGAGGACCAGCCCCAGCATTTT. Protein product: CASSLWDREDQPQHF. The gene calls are TRBV7-9 and TRBJ1-5; 9 bases agree with TRBD1. Unmatched junction bases numbered 6, after V lost 2 bases and J lost 7 bases. Germline V lookup: CDR1 SEHNR, CDR2 FQNEAQ (reference sequence). The CDR3 has 15 amino acids. Looking up the rest from reference TRBV7-9 and TRBJ1-5 gives the full variable domain: DTGVSQNPRHKITKRGQNVTFRCDPISEHNRLYWYRQTLGQGPEFLTYFQNEAQLEKSRLLSDRFSAERPKGSFSTLEIQRTEQGDSAMYLCASSLWDREDQPQHFGDGTRLSIL.